This T cell receptor (beta chain) was retrieved from a study of blood T cell repertoires in COVID-19. Only in-frame clones appear in the TCRdb table, and some are missing; sequencing was by immunoSEQ multiplex PCR. This table holds a few hundred thousand clones, around 83% found once. V lost 0 bases to trimming and J lost 1 base, with 16 bases between them. The CDR3 spans 18 residues. Germline V lookup: CDR1 LNHDA, CDR2 SQIVND (reference sequence). The receptor was isolated from a man between 18 and 29 years old with active or convalescent COVID-19. Sequencing was performed on peripheral blood. This sequence joins TRBV19 and TRBJ1-3, with D unresolved. Here the CDR3 DNA reads TGTGCCAGTAGTATAGATCCTGGGTGGGGAGGATCTGGAAACACCATATATTTT. Translating gives CASSIDPGWGGSGNTIYF.